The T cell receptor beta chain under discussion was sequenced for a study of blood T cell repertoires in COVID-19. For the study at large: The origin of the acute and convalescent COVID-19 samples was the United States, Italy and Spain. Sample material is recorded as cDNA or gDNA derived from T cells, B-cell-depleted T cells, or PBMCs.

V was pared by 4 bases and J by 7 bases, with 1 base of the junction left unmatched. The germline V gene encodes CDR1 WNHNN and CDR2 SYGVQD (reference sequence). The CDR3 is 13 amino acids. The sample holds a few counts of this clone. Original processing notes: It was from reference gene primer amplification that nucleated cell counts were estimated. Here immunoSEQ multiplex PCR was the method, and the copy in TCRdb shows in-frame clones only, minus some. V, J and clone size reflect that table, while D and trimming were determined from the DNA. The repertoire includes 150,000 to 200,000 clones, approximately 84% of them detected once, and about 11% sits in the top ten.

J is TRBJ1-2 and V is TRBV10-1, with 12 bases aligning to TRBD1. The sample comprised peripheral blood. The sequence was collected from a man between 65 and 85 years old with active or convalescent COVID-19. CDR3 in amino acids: CASSGDRGLGYTF. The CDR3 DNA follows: TGCGCCAGCAGTGGGGACAGGGGGCTTGGCTACACCTTC.